This TCR beta chain was recovered during a study of T cells in Graves' hyperthyroidism and ophthalmopathy. V lost 1 base and J lost 2, with 14 bases in between. The CDR3 sequence is 17 residues long. The germline gives CDR1 SGHAT, CDR2 FQNNGV. Amplification of TCR beta CDR3 regions used RNA as the template. The HTBI primer set drove a first-round RT-PCR of the TCR CDR3. TCRdb re-analysed the multiplex PCR reads in MiXCR, keeping a single row per CDR3 protein. Of a few hundred thousand distinct CDR3 sequences detected, roughly 45% appear once; the ten largest clones hold roughly 45%. This TCR derives from an adult woman with Graves' disease, either hyperthyroidism or ophthalmopathy (not recorded which). Material for sequencing was peripheral blood or thyroid tissue (not recorded which). The J gene is TRBJ2-2, the V gene TRBV11-2; D possibly uses TRBD1 or TRBD2 (6 bases each). The CDR3 bases are TGTGCCAGCAGCTTAGGGGGGGCGAGGGCCAACACCGGGGAGCTGTTTTTT. It specifies CASSLGGARANTGELFF.